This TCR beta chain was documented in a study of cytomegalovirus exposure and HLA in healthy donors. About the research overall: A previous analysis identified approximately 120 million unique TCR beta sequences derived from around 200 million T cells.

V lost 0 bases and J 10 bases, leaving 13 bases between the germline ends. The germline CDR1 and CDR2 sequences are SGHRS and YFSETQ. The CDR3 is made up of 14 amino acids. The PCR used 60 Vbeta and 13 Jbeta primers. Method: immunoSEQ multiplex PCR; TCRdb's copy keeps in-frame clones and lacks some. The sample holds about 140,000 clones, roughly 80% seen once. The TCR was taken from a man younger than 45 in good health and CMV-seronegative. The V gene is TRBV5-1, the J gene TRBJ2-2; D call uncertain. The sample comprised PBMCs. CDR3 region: CASSLVPAVLELFF. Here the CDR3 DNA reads TGCGCCAGCAGCTTGGTTCCCGCGGTCTTGGAGCTGTTTTTT.